Presented here are 20 T cell receptor beta chains from one specimen sequenced in a study of shared clonotypes between healthy human individuals. Naive CD8 cells were CD45RO-negative, positively selected for CCR7, excluding terminally differentiated effector memory CD45RA+ cells. Assay: immunoSEQ multiplex PCR; the TCRdb copy retains only in-frame clones and omits some. The sample holds roughly 2 million clones, about 95% seen once. Sequenced material: naive CD8+ T cells sorted from blood. These receptor sequences come from a man aged 18 to 30 in good health.

Worth noting for this clone: Other nucleotide sequences in the sample specify the same CDR3. The CDR3 coding sequence is TGTGCCAGCAGCCCTTGGGGCGGCTACAATGAGCAGTTCTTC. Protein sequence: CASSPWGGYNEQFF. The chain uses TRBV6-5 and TRBJ2-1, with D maybe TRBD1 (5 bases). Trimming pared 6 bases from V and 3 bases from J, leaving 12 bases between. From germline, CDR1 is MNHEY and CDR2 SVGAGI. CDR3 length: 14 residues.

This chain joins TRBV9 and TRBJ2-7, with D possibly called TRBD1 or TRBD2 (7 bases each). Germline CDR1 SGDLS, CDR2 YYNGEE. This CDR3 has 15 residues. Trimming removed 5 bases at V and 4 bases at J, with 19 bases between. CDR3 nucleotide sequence: TGTGCCAGCAGAGGGGGCCGGGAGGAAAGATACGAGCAGTACTTC. Protein sequence: CASRGGREERYEQYF.

The genes are TRBV7-6 and TRBJ1-5, with D possibly matching TRBD1 (5 bases). The CDR3 runs 17 residues. The V end lost 5 bases, the J end lost 1 base, and 18 bases lay between the germline ends. Germline V gives CDR1 SGHVS, CDR2 FNYEAQ. In nucleotides, the CDR3 is TGTGCCAGCAGCCCGACAGTTGGGCAGGACAGCAATCAGCCCCAGCATTTT. Its protein product is CASSPTVGQDSNQPQHF.

This clone came up a few times. CDR3: CASSHQQGTDSPLHF. The CDR3 coding sequence is TGCGCCAGCAGCCACCAACAGGGGACGGATTCACCCCTCCACTTT. V gene TRBV5-1 combines with J gene TRBJ1-6; 7 positions agree with TRBD1. The CDR3 loop spans 15 amino acids. Trimming at V came to 4 bases and at J to 8 bases, leaving 9 bases not matched to a gene. Germline CDR1 and CDR2: SGHRS and YFSETQ.

CDR3 sequence (DNA): TGCAGCGTTGGTACTAGCGGGAGGAGCTCCTACGAGCAGTACTTC. It yields the protein CSVGTSGRSSYEQYF. The genes are TRBV29-1 and TRBJ2-7, with 12 bases identical to TRBD2. Looked up from germline, CDR1 is SQVTM and CDR2 is ANQGSEA. The CDR3 loop spans 15 amino acids. Trimming at V came to 4 bases and at J to 0 bases, leaving 4 bases not matched to a gene.

This clone was recorded once. This rearrangement joins TRBV4-2 to TRBJ2-2, with 7 nucleotides matching TRBD2. The CDR3 is made up of 16 amino acids. V lost 0 bases, J lost 4 bases, and 5 bases stayed unmatched. Germline V gives CDR1 LGHNA, CDR2 YNFKEQ. CDR3 in DNA: TGTGCCAGCAGCCAAGATCCAGGCGGGGGCACCGGGGAGCTGTTTTTT. It codes for CASSQDPGGGTGELFF.

About this clone: This sample includes further DNA sequences coding for the same CDR3. The rearrangement joins TRBV28 to TRBJ2-7; D perhaps matches TRBD1 (6 bases). The V end was cut by 6 bases, the J end by 2 bases, with 11 bases between. The CDR3 has 13 residues. Germline V gene data show CDR1 as MDHEN and CDR2 as SYDVKM. The CDR3 DNA sequence: TGTGCCAGCAGCCTTGGACAGACCTACGAGCAGTACTTC. Translated, it gives CASSLGQTYEQYF.

The chain couples TRBV5-6 to TRBJ1-1; D gene uncertain. The CDR3 runs 15 residues. V lost 4 bases to trimming and J lost 0 bases, with 13 bases between them. CDR1 and CDR2 from the germline V gene are SGHDT and YYEEEE. DNA for the CDR3: TGTGCCAGCAGCGCCAAGACGGGGATGAACACTGAAGCTTTCTTT. It specifies CASSAKTGMNTEAFF.

The chain combines TRBV5-6 with TRBJ2-7, with D uncertain. The germline V gene encodes CDR1 SGHDT and CDR2 YYEEEE. The CDR3 covers 15 residues. V was clipped by 0 bases and J by 2 bases, with 12 bases between them. DNA for the CDR3: TGTGCCAGCAGCTTGGGAAAACTGAGCCCCTACGAGCAGTACTTC. Protein sequence: CASSLGKLSPYEQYF.

The rearrangement links TRBV18 to TRBJ1-2; weak D call: TRBD1 (5 bases). Between the trimmed V and J ends, which lost 0 bases and 3 bases, there was a span of 11 bases. The CDR3 is made up of 15 amino acids. The germline gives CDR1 KGHSH, CDR2 LQKENI. CDR3 loop: CASSPPSGGHYGYTF. DNA for the CDR3: TGTGCCAGCTCACCACCGAGTGGGGGACACTATGGCTACACCTTC.

Of note for this clone: One junction end does not reproduce the germline sequence, and a read error may be involved. V is TRBV6-1 and J is TRBJ2-7; D possibly corresponds to TRBD2 (5 bases). Germline V gives CDR1 MNHNS, CDR2 SASEGT. The CDR3 has 15 amino acids. The DNA for the CDR3 is TGTGCCAGCAGTGACACGCGCGGGTTTTCCTCCGAGCAGTACTTC. It encodes CASSDTRGFSSEQYF.

The rearrangement links TRBV19 to TRBJ2-1; D not certain. The CDR3 consists of 14 residues. The germline V gene encodes CDR1 LNHDA and CDR2 SQIVND (reference sequence). Trimming took off 8 bases at V and 0 bases at J, with 11 bases between the two ends. CDR3 amino acids: CASARMSSYNEQFF. The CDR3 nucleotides read TGTGCCAGTGCTAGGATGAGCTCCTACAATGAGCAGTTCTTC.

V and J are TRBV29-1 and TRBJ2-2; D might be TRBD1 (5 bases). The V and J ends lost 3 bases and 0 bases respectively, with 14 bases between them. Germline assignment: CDR1 SQVTM and CDR2 ANQGSEA. This CDR3 has 16 amino acids. CDR3 sequence: CSVEVTDSANTGELFF. In DNA, the CDR3 is TGCAGCGTTGAGGTGACAGATTCCGCGAACACCGGGGAGCTGTTTTTT.

The chain couples TRBV5-4 to TRBJ1-2; no clear D gene. Germline V CDR1 and CDR2: SGHNT, YYREEE (reference sequence). This CDR3 comprises 14 residues. Trimming stripped 4 bases from V and 3 bases from J, with 13 bases between. CDR3 residues: CASSRAGLDYGYTF. CDR3 DNA sequence: TGTGCCAGCAGCCGGGCGGGTCTTGACTATGGCTACACCTTC.

CDR3 sequence: CASSYSPLADTQYF. CDR3 sequence (DNA): TGTGCCAGCAGTTACTCTCCACTAGCAGATACGCAGTATTTT. The gene calls are TRBV6-5 and TRBJ2-3, with TRBD2 as a possible D gene (5 bases). The germline V and J ends were trimmed by 0 bases and 4 bases, with 8 bases remaining between them. The CDR3 spans 14 residues. Germline V gene sequence: CDR1 MNHEY, CDR2 SVGAGI.

The count of this clone is one. This chain connects TRBV7-6 to TRBJ2-1, with D possibly matching TRBD2 (6 bases). The V end lost 1 base, the J end lost 7 bases, and 17 bases lay between the germline ends. This CDR3 is built from 16 residues. Per germline, CDR1 SGHVS and CDR2 FNYEAQ. CDR3 coding DNA: TGTGCCAGCAGCTTAGGGTCGGGGAAAGGGAGGAATGAGCAGTTCTTC. This codes for CASSLGSGKGRNEQFF.

The rearrangement links TRBV13 to TRBJ2-5; D perhaps matches TRBD2 (6 bases). The germline CDR1 and CDR2 sequences are PRHDT and FYEKMQ (reference sequence). Trimming cost V 2 bases and J 7 bases, with 17 bases left between them. This CDR3 spans 15 amino acids. CDR3 in DNA: TGTGCCAGCAGCTTACAGGAGGGACGGGCGGTGACCCAGTACTTC. Translated, it gives CASSLQEGRAVTQYF.

The chain has TRBV7-9 and TRBJ1-4; no reliable D call. The CDR3 runs 14 residues. The germline CDR1 and CDR2 sequences are SEHNR and FQNEAQ (reference sequence). Trimming took off 2 bases at V and 3 bases at J, with 7 bases between the two ends. This chain's CDR3 is CASSLNDPNEKLFF. For the CDR3, the DNA is TGTGCCAGCAGCTTAAACGACCCTAATGAAAAACTGTTTTTT.

The chain carries TRBV4-1 and TRBJ1-2, with a tentative D call TRBD1 (5 bases). The CDR3 extends over 15 amino acids. Trimming removed 5 bases from V and 4 bases from J, with 17 bases in between. Germline CDR1 MGHRA, CDR2 YSYEKL. CDR3 sequence (DNA): TGCGCCAGCAGCGAAGGGACGGACCCCTTCTATGGCTACACCTTC. As protein: CASSEGTDPFYGYTF.

This clone was picked up one time. Other DNA sequences of this sample code for an identical CDR3. This chain connects TRBV5-1 to TRBJ1-1; no clear D. The CDR3 has 11 amino acids. V lost 8 bases and J lost 4, with 9 bases in between. The V gene's germline CDR1 is SGHRS and CDR2 YFSETQ. Written as DNA, the CDR3 is TGCGCCAGTGGGTGGGGCACTGAAGCTTTCTTT. As protein: CASGWGTEAFF.